This entry lists 16 T cell receptor beta chains sequenced from one sample in a study of T-cell reconstitution after alpha-beta-depleted transplantation in children (dated by TCRdb to about 2016). Receptor amplification or capture employed PCR. Sequencer: Illumina HiSeq 2500. Molecular barcoding was employed in the preparation of TCR libraries, with unique molecular identifiers being used to normalize TCRbeta repertoire quantification. Through fastp at Q25 and MiXCR, TCRdb rebuilt clones from the public reads, retaining in-frame beta chains. Rows are unified per CDR3 protein, each entry keeping the most common DNA and genes. The sample table lists under 150,000 distinct CDR3 sequences, about 9.9% of them with a count of one. The ten largest make up 24% of the sample. The treatment or condition label for this specimen denotes: allogeneic hematopoietic cell transplantation with graft depleted of TCRalphabeta T cells and CD19 B cells.

Sequences were derived from PBMCs, mostly from graft donor cells, sampled 180 days after TCRalphabeta/CD19-depleted stem cell transplant. The receptors come from a girl less than two years old who had a stem cell transplant for combined immunodeficiency, so the T cells may come from the graft donor.

This clonotype was picked up many times. The rearrangement joins TRBV10-3 to TRBJ2-7; 10 bases line up with TRBD2. The germline V gene encodes CDR1 ENHRY and CDR2 SYGVKD. The V and J ends lost 10 bases and 2 bases, in that order; junction bases with no gene match: 5. The CDR3 spans 13 residues. CDR3 sequence reads: CATRAGGTYEQYF. Here the CDR3 DNA reads TGTGCCACCAGAGCGGGAGGGACCTACGAGCAGTACTTC.

This chain connects TRBV20-1 to TRBJ1-4; 9 bases align to TRBD1. The CDR3 runs to 14 residues. From germline, CDR1 is DFQATT and CDR2 SNEGSKA (reference sequence). Unmatched junction bases numbered 5, after V lost 6 bases and J lost 3 bases. CDR3 protein: CSAIQGAANEKLFF. DNA for the CDR3: TGCAGTGCAATACAGGGGGCTGCTAATGAAAAACTGTTTTTT.

This clonotype came up a few times. The V call is TRBV4-3, the J call TRBJ1-6, with D perhaps matching TRBD1 (6 bases). Germline V gene sequence: CDR1 LGHNA, CDR2 YSLEER. The CDR3 runs 17 residues. V was shortened by 1 base and J by 3 bases, with 13 bases between the two germline ends. The CDR3 sequence: CASSQGAQGSYNSPLHF. In nucleotides, the CDR3 is TGCGCCAGCAGCCAAGGGGCACAGGGAAGCTATAATTCACCCCTCCACTTT.

This clonotype was counted at least ten times. This sequence joins TRBV7-2 and TRBJ1-3; TRBD1 is a possible D gene (5 bases). The V gene lost 4 bases and the J gene lost 3 bases, with 13 bases spanning the gap. Looked up from germline, CDR1 is SGHTA and CDR2 is FQGNSA. CDR3 length: 15 residues. This chain's CDR3 is CASSYSGRDGNTIYF. The CDR3 DNA reads as TGTGCCAGCAGCTATAGCGGCAGGGATGGAAACACCATATATTTT.

J is TRBJ2-2 and V is TRBV7-2; D call uncertain. Trimming took 1 base from V and 6 from J, leaving 18 bases between them. Germline V CDR1 and CDR2: SGHTA, FQGNSA. This CDR3 has 17 residues. CDR3 DNA: TGTGCCAGCAGCTTAGTGCGGCAGCGACTTACCCCCGGGGAGCTGTTTTTT. It translates to CASSLVRQRLTPGELFF.

This clonotype was observed many times. J is TRBJ2-5 and V is TRBV27, with no clear D. V was trimmed by 2 bases and J by 4 bases, leaving 11 bases between them. This CDR3 is built from 14 residues. Germline CDR1 MNHEY, CDR2 SMNVEV (reference sequence). The CDR3 here is CASSLVHNGETQYF. CDR3 DNA sequence: TGTGCCAGCAGTTTAGTTCATAACGGAGAGACCCAGTACTTC.

There are a few counts of this clonotype. The chain has TRBV7-9 and TRBJ2-6; D is unresolved. Germline V lookup: CDR1 SEHNR, CDR2 FQNEAQ (reference sequence). The CDR3 covers 16 residues. Trimming cost V 0 bases and J 0 bases, with 6 bases left between them. The CDR3 spells CASSLARHSGANVLTF. DNA of the CDR3: TGTGCCAGCAGCTTAGCCAGACACTCTGGGGCCAACGTCCTGACTTTC.

This clonotype has just a few counts. The rearrangement uses TRBV7-9 and TRBJ2-7, with 8 bases lining up with TRBD2. This CDR3 is 14 amino acids long. Trimming cost V 6 bases and J 1 base; bases outside gene matches: 5. Germline CDR1 SEHNR, CDR2 FQNEAQ (reference sequence). As DNA, the CDR3 is TGTGCCAGCAGTGCTAGCGGGCTGTCCTACGAGCAGTACTTC. This gives the protein CASSASGLSYEQYF.

The chain couples TRBV18 to TRBJ2-7; D unclear. Germline CDR1 is KGHSH and CDR2 is LQKENI. The CDR3 sequence is 15 residues long. V was cut by 2 bases and J by 0 bases, with 11 bases left in between. The CDR3 DNA follows: TGTGCCAGCTCACCATGGATCGAGAGCTCCTACGAGCAGTACTTC. Amino acids: CASSPWIESSYEQYF.

Comments on this clonotype: Just one base apart from a much larger clone, this may be a read error. The chain carries TRBV6-5 and TRBJ2-1; D is unclear. The CDR3 extends over 13 amino acids. Per the germline V gene, CDR1 is MNHEY and CDR2 is SVGAGI. This CDR3 is CAISYFADNEQFF. In nucleotides, the CDR3 is TGTGCCATCAGTTACTTCGCGGACAATGAGCAGTTCTTC.

Ten or more counts support this clonotype. This chain joins TRBV20-1 and TRBJ2-5; the D gene is possibly TRBD2 (5 bases). The V and J ends lost 5 bases and 4 bases respectively, with 5 bases between them. Per the germline V gene, CDR1 is DFQATT and CDR2 is SNEGSKA (reference sequence). The CDR3 has 10 residues. CDR3 nucleotides: TGCAGTGCTGCGGGAGAGACCCAGTACTTC. Protein sequence: CSAAGETQYF.

The CDR3 DNA reads TGTGCCAGCAGTTTCGTAGCGGGGGGACCCGAGCAGTTCTTC. Its protein is CASSFVAGGPEQFF. This sequence joins TRBV28 and TRBJ2-1; TRBD2 agrees at 10 bases. The CDR3 loop spans 14 amino acids. Per the germline V gene, CDR1 is MDHEN and CDR2 is SYDVKM. Trimming at V came to 3 bases and at J to 10 bases, leaving 6 bases not matched to a gene.

This clonotype was counted only a few times. This chain uses TRBV20-1 with TRBJ2-5, with D tentatively TRBD1 or TRBD2 (5 bases each). The CDR3 is 14 amino acids. Germline V gene data show CDR1 as DFQATT and CDR2 as SNEGSKA (reference sequence). Trimming removed 5 bases at V and 2 bases at J, with 15 bases between. The CDR3 protein is CSADRDREQETQYF. The CDR3 coding sequence is TGCAGTGCTGACCGGGACCGCGAACAAGAGACCCAGTACTTC.

This clonotype occurred a few times. The V call is TRBV20-1, the J call TRBJ2-1; 7 bases align to TRBD2. The J segment lost 8 bases and the V segment lost 3 bases, leaving 16 bases of the junction unmatched. CDR1 is DFQATT and CDR2 is SNEGSKA in the germline V gene (reference sequence). The CDR3 consists of 16 residues. This CDR3 is CSASSIHGTIRDEQFF. CDR3 DNA: TGCAGTGCTAGCTCCATCCACGGGACTATCAGGGATGAGCAGTTCTTC.

This clonotype was observed a few times. V is TRBV12-3 or TRBV12-4 and J is TRBJ2-1; 8 bases are shared with TRBD1. This CDR3 has 13 amino acids. After removal of 5 bases from V and 10 bases from J, the junction contained 7 bases not matched to a gene. CDR3: CASSETGVREQFF. DNA of the CDR3: TGTGCCAGCAGTGAGACAGGGGTGAGGGAGCAGTTCTTC.

The chain is built from TRBV12-3 or TRBV12-4 and TRBJ2-7; unclear D gene. V was pared by 5 bases and J by 2 bases, with 7 bases between. This CDR3 contains 12 residues. CDR3 sequence: CASSRKTYEQYF. The CDR3 DNA reads TGTGCCAGCAGTCGGAAAACCTACGAGCAGTACTTC.